The sequence of this T cell receptor beta chain was determined in a study of T cells after yellow fever vaccination. This clonotype was seen repeatedly, ten times or more. CDR1 is DFQATT and CDR2 is SNEGSKA in the germline V gene (reference sequence). Between the trimmed V and J ends, which lost 7 bases and 1 base, there was a span of 5 bases. This CDR3 spans 11 amino acids. TCRdb independently ran MiXCR on the 5' RACE reads; one entry per CDR3 protein. The sample has some 250,000 distinct CDR3 sequences; approximately 3.8% are singletons. This chain links TRBV20-1 with TRBJ2-1; D gene uncertain. The sequence derives from a man younger than 35 who received the YFV17D yellow fever vaccine. Here the sequenced sample was PBMCs, taken 15 days after the yellow fever booster vaccination. Written as DNA, the CDR3 is TGCAGTGTCATATCCTACAATGAGCAGTTCTTC. Translated, it gives CSVISYNEQFF.